A selection of T cell receptor beta chains follows, all from one sample in a study of shared clonotypes between healthy human individuals. The method was immunoSEQ multiplex PCR; TCRdb's version includes in-frame clones alone and lacks a portion of them. The sample includes around 2.5 million clones, roughly 93% of them seen just once. Sequencing was done on a sample of naive CD4+ T cells from PBMCs. All receptors come from a young man in good health. Some clones in this sample may be carry-over from other donors' samples. The CDR3 runs from the conserved cysteine through the conserved F or W. A clone size is listed for some rows: how often the clone was seen (once, few, many), or a class if it is expanded.

V	size	length	CDR3
TRBV5-1	.	15	CASSGTYNSYNEQFF
TRBV4-1	.	15	CASSPLRWGSGELFF
TRBV6-5	.	15	CASSYQTGPYTEAFF
TRBV12-5	.	13	CASGRGPNYGYTF
TRBV6-1	.	15	CASSDPAGTRDTQYF
TRBV11-2	.	18	CASSPRAPGQGTGNEQFF
TRBV6-5	.	15	CASRTIAGNTGELFF
TRBV5-4	.	16	CASSLRSSVGAGELFF
TRBV4-1	.	15	CASSQDMSSTDTQYF
TRBV10-2	.	17	CASSEPKLAGVTDTQYF
TRBV7-3	.	14	CASSRTGQGTEAFF
TRBV6-4	.	15	CASSDIVGGNYGYTF
TRBV27	.	15	CASSSGLAMTDTQYF
TRBV9	.	16	CASSDRRIENTGELFF
TRBV27	.	13	CASRTSRSYEQYF
TRBV5-1	few	13	CASSSGANTEAFF
TRBV20-1	.	9	CSAYGIRVF
TRBV5-6	.	18	CASSLRLAGLSGTDTQYF
TRBV30	.	12	CALRQDTDTQYF
TRBV6-6	.	14	CASNQQSLNTEAFF
TRBV6-5	.	13	CASSVPQKTVQFF
TRBV28	.	17	CASSLWAKSSGANVLTF
TRBV5-4	.	13	CASSSSGTDTQYF
TRBV2	.	15	CASSTSTGSNQPQHF
TRBV6-1	.	14	CASRRAGRLGEQFF
TRBV6-4	.	14	CASSDSTPAGEQFF
TRBV7-2	.	14	CASSSYGTRQEQYF
TRBV7-2	.	16	CASSSRGGPRWNEQFF
TRBV27	once	15	CASSPGGHRGTEAFF
TRBV19	.	12	CASSSLYNEQFF
TRBV5-4	once	16	CASSSGGPSGSGELFF
TRBV9	.	13	CASSVANSETQYF
TRBV19	.	13	CASSDDRVSSAFF
TRBV28	.	15	CASSLAGVVYQPQHF
TRBV19	.	17	CASRKQFGPWSTDTQYF
TRBV28	.	14	CASSFQGLQETQYF
TRBV19	.	13	CASSIGRGETQYF
TRBV6-5	.	15	CASSYSRSDTYGYTF
TRBV15	once	18	CATSRDSQGIGGANVLTF
TRBV6-6	.	16	CASSYSDSTPTGELFF
TRBV6-6	.	11	CASGGTGELFF
TRBV11-1	.	16	CASSSRLAGQYNEQFF
TRBV7-2	.	15	CASSSGQGAGTEAFF
TRBV18	.	15	CASSPTQGGLGEQYF
TRBV7-9	.	15	CASSLGSGSTDTQYF
TRBV2	.	12	CASSLVAGELFF
TRBV18	.	17	CASSPELARQLNSPLHF